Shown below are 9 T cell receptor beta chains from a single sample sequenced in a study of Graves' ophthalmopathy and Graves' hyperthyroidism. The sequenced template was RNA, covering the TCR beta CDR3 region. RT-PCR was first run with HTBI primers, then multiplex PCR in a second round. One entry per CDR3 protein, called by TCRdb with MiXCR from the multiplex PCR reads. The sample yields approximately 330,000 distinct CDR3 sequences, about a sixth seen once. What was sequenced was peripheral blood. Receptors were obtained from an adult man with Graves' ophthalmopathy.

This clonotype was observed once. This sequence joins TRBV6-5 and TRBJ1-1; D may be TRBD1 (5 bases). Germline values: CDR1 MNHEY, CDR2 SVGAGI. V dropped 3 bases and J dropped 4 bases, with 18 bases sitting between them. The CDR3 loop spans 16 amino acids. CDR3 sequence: CASSYLVGGVGTEAFF. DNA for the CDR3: TGTGCCAGCAGTTATCTCGTGGGGGGAGTTGGCACTGAAGCTTTCTTT.

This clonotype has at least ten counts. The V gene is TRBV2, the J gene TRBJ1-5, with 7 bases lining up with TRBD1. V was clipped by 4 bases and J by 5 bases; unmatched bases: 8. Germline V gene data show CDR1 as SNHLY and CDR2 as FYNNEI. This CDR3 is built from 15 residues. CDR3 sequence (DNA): TGTGCCAGCAGTGCCGCCCCAGGGGGTGATCAGCCCCAGCATTTT. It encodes CASSAAPGGDQPQHF.

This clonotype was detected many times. The CDR3 DNA sequence: TGTGCCAGTACCCTACTCGGTAACTATGGCTACACCTTC. This sequence encodes CASTLLGNYGYTF. The chain has TRBV19 and TRBJ1-2; D unclear. Trimming removed 7 bases at V and 1 base at J, with 10 bases between. The CDR3 is made up of 13 amino acids. Germline V lookup: CDR1 LNHDA, CDR2 SQIVND (reference sequence).

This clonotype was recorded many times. The CDR3 reads CASIPGRTESYEQYF. In DNA, the CDR3 is TGTGCCAGCATACCCGGCAGGACAGAGAGCTACGAGCAGTACTTC. V is TRBV28 and J is TRBJ2-7; possibly TRBD1 for D (6 bases). The CDR3 has 15 residues. The V end lost 7 bases, the J end lost 3 bases, and 19 bases lay between the germline ends. Germline CDR1 is MDHEN and CDR2 is SYDVKM.

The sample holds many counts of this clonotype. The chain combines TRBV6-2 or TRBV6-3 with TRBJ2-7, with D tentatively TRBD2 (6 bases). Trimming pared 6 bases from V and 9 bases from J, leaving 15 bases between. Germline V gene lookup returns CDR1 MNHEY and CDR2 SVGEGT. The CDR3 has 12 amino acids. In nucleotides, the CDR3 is TGTGCCAGCAGCCAACCTTCCGGGGGGCAGTACTTC. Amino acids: CASSQPSGGQYF.

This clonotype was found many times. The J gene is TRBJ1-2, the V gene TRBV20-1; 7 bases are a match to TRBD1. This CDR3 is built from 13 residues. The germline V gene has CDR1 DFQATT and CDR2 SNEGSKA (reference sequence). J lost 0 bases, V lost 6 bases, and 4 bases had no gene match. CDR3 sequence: CSATGDANYGYTF. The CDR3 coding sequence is TGCAGTGCAACAGGGGATGCTAACTATGGCTACACCTTC.

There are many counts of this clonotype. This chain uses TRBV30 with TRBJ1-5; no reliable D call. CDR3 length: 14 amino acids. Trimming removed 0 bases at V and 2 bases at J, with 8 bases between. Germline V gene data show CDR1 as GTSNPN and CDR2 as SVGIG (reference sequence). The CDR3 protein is CAWSVPGGNQPQHF. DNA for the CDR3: TGTGCCTGGAGTGTACCTGGGGGCAATCAGCCCCAGCATTTT.

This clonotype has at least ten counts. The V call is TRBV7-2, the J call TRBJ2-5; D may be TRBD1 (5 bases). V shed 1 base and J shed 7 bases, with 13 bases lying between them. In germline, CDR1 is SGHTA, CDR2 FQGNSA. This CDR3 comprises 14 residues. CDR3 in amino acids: CASSLVGLTGTQYF. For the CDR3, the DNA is TGTGCCAGCAGCTTAGTCGGTTTAACAGGGACCCAGTACTTC.

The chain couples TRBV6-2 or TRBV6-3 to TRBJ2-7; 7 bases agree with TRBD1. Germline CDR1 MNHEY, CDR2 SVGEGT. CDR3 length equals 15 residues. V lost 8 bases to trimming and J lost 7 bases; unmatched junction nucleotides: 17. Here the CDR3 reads CASRPTGTAGSEQYF. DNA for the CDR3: TGTGCCAGCCGCCCAACAGGGACAGCCGGTTCGGAGCAGTACTTC.